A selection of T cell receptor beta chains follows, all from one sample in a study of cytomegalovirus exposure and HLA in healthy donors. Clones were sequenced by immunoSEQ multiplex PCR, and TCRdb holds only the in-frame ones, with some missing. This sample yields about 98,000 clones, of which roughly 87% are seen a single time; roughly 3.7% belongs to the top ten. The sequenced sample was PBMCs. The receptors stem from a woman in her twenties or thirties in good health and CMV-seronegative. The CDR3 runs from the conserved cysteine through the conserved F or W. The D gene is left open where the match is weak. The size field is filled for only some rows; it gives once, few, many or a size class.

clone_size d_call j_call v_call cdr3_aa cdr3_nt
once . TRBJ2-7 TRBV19 CASSISEGVGYEQYF TGTGCCAGTAGTATCAGCGAGGGGGTCGGCTACGAGCAGTACTTC
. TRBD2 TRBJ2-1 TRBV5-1 CASSLAANGGEQFF TGCGCCAGCAGCTTGGCGGCCAACGGGGGGGAGCAGTTCTTC
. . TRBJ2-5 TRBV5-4 CASSLIGNQETQYF TGTGCCAGCAGCTTGATCGGTAATCAAGAGACCCAGTACTTC
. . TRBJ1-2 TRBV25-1 CASSELGRSAF TGTGCCAGCAGTGAATTGGGCAGGTCGGCCTTC
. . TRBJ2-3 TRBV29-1 CSVDLSTDTQYF TGCAGCGTTGATCTCAGCACAGATACGCAGTATTTT
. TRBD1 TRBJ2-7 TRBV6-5 CASTSIGQGAFEQYF TGTGCCAGCACCTCAATAGGGCAGGGGGCTTTCGAGCAGTACTTC
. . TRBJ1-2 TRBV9 CASSAPQGPSLGSYGYTF TGTGCCAGCAGCGCGCCACAGGGTCCAAGCCTAGGGAGCTATGGCTACACCTTC
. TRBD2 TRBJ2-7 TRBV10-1 CASNSGEQYF TGCGCCAGCAATAGCGGGGAGCAGTACTTC
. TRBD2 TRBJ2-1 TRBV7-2 CASSLASGYINEQFF TGTGCCAGCAGCTTGGCTAGCGGGTATATCAATGAGCAGTTCTTC
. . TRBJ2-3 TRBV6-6 CASSYARGTDTQYF TGTGCCAGCAGTTACGCCCGGGGAACAGATACGCAGTATTTT
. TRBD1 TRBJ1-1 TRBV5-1 CASSLTGTGGANTEAFF TGCGCCAGCAGCTTAACCGGGACAGGGGGCGCAAACACTGAAGCTTTCTTT
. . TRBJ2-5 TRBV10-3 CAISELSGLGTQYF TGTGCCATCAGTGAGCTGAGCGGCCTGGGGACCCAGTACTTC
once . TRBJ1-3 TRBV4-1 CASSPATTGYSGNTIYF TGCGCCAGCAGCCCAGCCACCACAGGTTACTCTGGAAACACCATATATTTT
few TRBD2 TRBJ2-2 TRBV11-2 CASSYMAGVGAGELFF TGTGCCAGCAGCTACATGGCGGGGGTGGGAGCCGGGGAGCTGTTTTTT
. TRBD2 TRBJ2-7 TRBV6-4 CASRELAALYEQYF TGTGCCAGCAGAGAGCTAGCGGCCCTCTACGAGCAGTACTTC
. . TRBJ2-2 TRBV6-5 CASRGDKPNTGELFF TGTGCCAGCAGAGGGGACAAACCTAACACCGGGGAGCTGTTTTTT
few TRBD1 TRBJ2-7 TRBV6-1 CAGSGDRGNNEQYF TGTGCCGGATCGGGGGACAGGGGGAATAACGAGCAGTACTTC
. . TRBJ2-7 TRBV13 CASSSSPRATYEQYF TGTGCCAGCAGCTCCTCCCCCAGGGCCACCTACGAGCAGTACTTC
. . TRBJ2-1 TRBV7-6 CASSFLAANEQFF TGTGCCAGCAGCTTCCTAGCAGCCAATGAGCAGTTCTTC
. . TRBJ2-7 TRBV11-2 CASSFVSGGQEQYF TGTGCCAGCAGCTTCGTCTCCGGGGGACAGGAGCAGTACTTC
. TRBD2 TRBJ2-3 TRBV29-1 CSVVSGAHAYTDTQYF TGCAGCGTTGTAAGCGGGGCCCACGCCTACACAGATACGCAGTATTTT
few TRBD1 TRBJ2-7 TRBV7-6 CASSPRQGSSYEQYF TGTGCCAGCAGCCCCAGACAGGGTAGCTCCTACGAGCAGTACTTC
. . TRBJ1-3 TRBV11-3 CASSQGKGFYSGNTIYF TGTGCCAGCAGCCAGGGTAAGGGGTTCTACTCTGGAAACACCATATATTTT
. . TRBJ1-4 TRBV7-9 CASSLATAGSREKLFF TGTGCCAGCAGCTTAGCGACCGCAGGTAGTCGTGAAAAACTGTTTTTT
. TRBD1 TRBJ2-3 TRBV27 CASSLLDRANTDTQYF TGTGCCAGCAGTTTATTGGACAGGGCAAACACAGATACGCAGTATTTT